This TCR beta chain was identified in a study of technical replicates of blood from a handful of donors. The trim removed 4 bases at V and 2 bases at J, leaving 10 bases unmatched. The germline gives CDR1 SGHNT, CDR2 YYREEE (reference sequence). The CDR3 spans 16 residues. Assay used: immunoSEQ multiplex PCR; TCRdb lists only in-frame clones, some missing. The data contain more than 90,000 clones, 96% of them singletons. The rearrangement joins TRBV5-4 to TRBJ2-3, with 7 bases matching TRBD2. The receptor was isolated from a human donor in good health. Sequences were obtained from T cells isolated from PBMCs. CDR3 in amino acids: CASSPGDYVSTDTQYF. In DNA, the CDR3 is TGTGCCAGCAGCCCTGGGGACTACGTCTCCACAGATACGCAGTATTTT.